These 9 T cell receptor beta chains were all obtained from the same sample, sequenced in a study of blood T cells in healthy people across ages. A sample-barcoded 5' primer and a J-beta primer mix were used in a second PCR of roughly 7 to 11 cycles. One entry per CDR3 protein results from TCRdb running MiXCR on the 5' RACE reads. The repertoire holds 800,000 or so distinct CDR3 sequences, with around 68% as singletons. The sample was blood. The receptors come from a man aged 25 to 40 in good health.

This clonotype was recorded many times. The CDR3 coding sequence is TGCAGTGCTAGAGGTTGGACATCCGAGCAGTTCTTC. Amino acids: CSARGWTSEQFF. This chain links TRBV20-1 with TRBJ2-1, with a tentative D call TRBD1 (5 bases). The V end was cut by 1 base, the J end by 10 bases, with 11 bases between. Germline CDR1 DFQATT, CDR2 SNEGSKA (reference sequence). The length of the CDR3 is 12 residues.

This chain joins TRBV5-1 and TRBJ2-5, with D perhaps TRBD2 (5 bases). The V end lost 1 base, the J end lost 8 bases, and 15 bases lay between the germline ends. CDR1 and CDR2 from the germline V gene are SGHRS and YFSETQ. The CDR3 has 14 amino acids. The CDR3 sequence: CASSLTSGDTTQYF. CDR3 bases: TGCGCCAGCAGCTTGACGAGCGGAGACACCACCCAGTACTTC.

The chain carries TRBV7-3 and TRBJ2-7; 11 nucleotides line up with TRBD2. V lost 3 bases and J lost 4; bases outside the gene matches: 5. CDR3 length: 15 residues. CDR1 SGHTA and CDR2 FQGTGA come from the germline V gene. The chain's CDR3 is CASSFASGGQYEQYF. DNA for the CDR3: TGTGCCAGCAGCTTTGCTAGCGGGGGGCAATACGAGCAGTACTTC.

This clonotype was counted once. This rearrangement joins TRBV28 to TRBJ1-1; possibly TRBD1 for D (5 bases). Trimming removed 2 bases at V and 4 bases at J, with 11 bases between. Germline lookup yields CDR1 MDHEN and CDR2 SYDVKM. The CDR3 extends over 14 amino acids. The CDR3: CASSLGERGTEAFF. The CDR3 region has the DNA TGTGCCAGCAGTTTAGGGGAGAGGGGCACTGAAGCTTTCTTT.

The rearrangement joins TRBV29-1 to TRBJ1-1; TRBD1 is a possible D gene (6 bases). The CDR3 totals 14 residues. V lost 4 bases and J 0 bases, leaving 12 bases between the germline ends. Per germline, CDR1 SQVTM and CDR2 ANQGSEA. The CDR3 sequence: CSVVRGGMNTEAFF. The CDR3 DNA sequence: TGCAGCGTTGTAAGGGGGGGTATGAACACTGAAGCTTTCTTT. Drawing the rest from reference TRBV29-1 and TRBJ1-1, the complete variable domain is SAVISQKPSRDICQRGTSLTIQCQVDSQVTMMFWYRQQPGQSLTLIATANQGSEATYESGFVIDKFPISRPNLTFSTLTVSNMSPEDSSIYLCSVVRGGMNTEAFFGQGTRLTVV.

The rearrangement links TRBV7-2 to TRBJ2-3; D gene unclear. V was shortened by 3 bases and J by 4 bases, with 8 bases between the two germline ends. The germline V gene has CDR1 SGHTA and CDR2 FQGNSA. This CDR3 contains 13 residues. The CDR3 sequence: CASSLELPDTQYF. For the CDR3, the DNA is TGTGCCAGCAGCTTGGAACTTCCAGATACGCAGTATTTT.

The gene calls are TRBV7-2 and TRBJ2-5, with a tentative D call TRBD2 (5 bases). Trimming removed 7 bases from V and 4 bases from J, with 22 bases in between. In germline, CDR1 is SGHTA, CDR2 FQGNSA. The CDR3 loop spans 16 amino acids. CDR3 bases: TGTGCCAGCACCGCAGACGAACGGGGATTCTTAGAGACCCAGTACTTC. This gives the protein CASTADERGFLETQYF.

The V gene is TRBV3-1, the J gene TRBJ1-1; D not certain. Trimming took off 3 bases at V and 1 base at J, with 9 bases between the two ends. From germline, CDR1 is LGHDT and CDR2 YNNKEL (reference sequence). The CDR3 length is 14 residues. The DNA for the CDR3 is TGTGCCAGCAGCCAGCGGGTGGAGAACACTGAAGCTTTCTTT. It translates to CASSQRVENTEAFF.

The CDR3 DNA reads TGTGCCAGCAAACAGGGCGACTCACCCCTCCACTTT. Encoded protein: CASKQGDSPLHF. V and J are TRBV12-3 or TRBV12-4 and TRBJ1-6, with D tentatively TRBD1 (6 bases). The length of the CDR3 is 12 residues. V shed 7 bases and J shed 10 bases, with 11 bases lying between them.